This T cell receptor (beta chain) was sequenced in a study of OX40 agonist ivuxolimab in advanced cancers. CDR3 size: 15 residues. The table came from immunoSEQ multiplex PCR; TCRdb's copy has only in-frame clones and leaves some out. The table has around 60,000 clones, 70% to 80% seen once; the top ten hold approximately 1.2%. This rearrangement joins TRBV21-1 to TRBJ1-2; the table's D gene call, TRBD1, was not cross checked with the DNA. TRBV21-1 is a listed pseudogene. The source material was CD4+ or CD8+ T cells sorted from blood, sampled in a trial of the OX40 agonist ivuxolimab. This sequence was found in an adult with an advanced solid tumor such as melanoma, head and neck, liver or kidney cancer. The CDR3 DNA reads TGTGCCAGCAGAATGGACAACCAGGATAACTATGGCTACACCTTC. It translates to CASRMDNQDNYGYTF.